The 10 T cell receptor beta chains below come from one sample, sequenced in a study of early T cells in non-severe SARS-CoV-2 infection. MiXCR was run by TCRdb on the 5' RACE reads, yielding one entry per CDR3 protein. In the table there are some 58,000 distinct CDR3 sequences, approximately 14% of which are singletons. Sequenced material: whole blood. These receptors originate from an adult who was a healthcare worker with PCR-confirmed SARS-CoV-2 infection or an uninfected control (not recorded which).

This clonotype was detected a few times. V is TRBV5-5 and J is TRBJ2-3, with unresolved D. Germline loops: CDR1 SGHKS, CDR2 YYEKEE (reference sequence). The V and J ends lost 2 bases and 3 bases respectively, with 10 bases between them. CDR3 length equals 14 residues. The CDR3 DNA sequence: TGTGCCAGCAGCTTTCTTTTGAGAACAGATACGCAGTATTTT. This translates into CASSFLLRTDTQYF.

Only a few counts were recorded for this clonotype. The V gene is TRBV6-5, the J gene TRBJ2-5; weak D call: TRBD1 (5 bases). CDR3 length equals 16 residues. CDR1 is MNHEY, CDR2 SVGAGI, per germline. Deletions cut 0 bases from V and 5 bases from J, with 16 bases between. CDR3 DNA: TGTGCCAGCAGTTACTCGTCTGGGGCCCTAGGGGAGACCCAGTACTTC. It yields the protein CASSYSSGALGETQYF.

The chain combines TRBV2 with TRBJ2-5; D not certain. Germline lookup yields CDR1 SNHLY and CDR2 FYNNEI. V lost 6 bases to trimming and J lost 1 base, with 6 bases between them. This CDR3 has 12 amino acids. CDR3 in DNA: TGTGCCAGCAGCTCCAGCCAAGAGACCCAGTACTTC. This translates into CASSSSQETQYF.

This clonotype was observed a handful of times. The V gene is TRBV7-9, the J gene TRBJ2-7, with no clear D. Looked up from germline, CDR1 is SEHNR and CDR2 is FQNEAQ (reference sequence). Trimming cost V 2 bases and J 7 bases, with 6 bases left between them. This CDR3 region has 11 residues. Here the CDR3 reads CASSLTWEQYF. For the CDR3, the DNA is TGTGCCAGCAGCTTAACTTGGGAGCAGTACTTC.

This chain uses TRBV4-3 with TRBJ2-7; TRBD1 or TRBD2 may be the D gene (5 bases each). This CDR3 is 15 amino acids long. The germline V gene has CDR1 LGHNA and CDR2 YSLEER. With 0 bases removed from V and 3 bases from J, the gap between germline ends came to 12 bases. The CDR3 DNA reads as TGCGCCAGCAGCCAAGATTTTGAGGGGATCTACGAGCAGTACTTC. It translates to CASSQDFEGIYEQYF.

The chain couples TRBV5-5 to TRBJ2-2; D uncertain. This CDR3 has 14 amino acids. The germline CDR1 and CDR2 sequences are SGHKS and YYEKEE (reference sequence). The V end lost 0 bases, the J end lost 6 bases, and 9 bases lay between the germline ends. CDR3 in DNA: TGTGCCAGCAGCTTGGCAGGTTTCGCCGGGGAGCTGTTTTTT. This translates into CASSLAGFAGELFF. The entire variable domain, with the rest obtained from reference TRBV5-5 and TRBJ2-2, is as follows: DAGVTQSPTHLIKTRGQQVTLRCSPISGHKSVSWYQQVLGQGPQFIFQYYEKEERGRGNFPDRFSARQFPNYSSELNVNALLLGDSALYLCASSLAGFAGELFFGEGSRLTVL.

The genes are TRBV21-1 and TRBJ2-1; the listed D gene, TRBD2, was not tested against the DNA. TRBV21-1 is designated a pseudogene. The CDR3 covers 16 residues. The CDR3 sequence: CASSKELAGDYNEQFF. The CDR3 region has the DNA TGTGCCAGCAGCAAAGAACTAGCGGGGGACTACAATGAGCAGTTCTTC.

The chain's CDR3 is CASSLYSGDRQPQHF. The CDR3 region has the DNA TGTGCCAGCAGCTTGTACTCAGGGGACCGTCAGCCCCAGCATTTT. J is TRBJ1-5 and V is TRBV5-5; D might be TRBD1 (6 bases). The germline V gene encodes CDR1 SGHKS and CDR2 YYEKEE (reference sequence). The CDR3 is 15 amino acids. Between the trimmed V and J ends, which lost 1 base and 6 bases, there was a span of 14 bases.

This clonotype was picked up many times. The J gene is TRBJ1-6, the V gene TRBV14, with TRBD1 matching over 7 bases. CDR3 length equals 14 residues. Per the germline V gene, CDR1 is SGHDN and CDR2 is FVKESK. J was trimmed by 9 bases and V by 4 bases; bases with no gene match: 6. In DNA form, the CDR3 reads TGTGCCAGCAGCCGTAACAGGGGCGTTTCACCCCTCCACTTT. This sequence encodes CASSRNRGVSPLHF.

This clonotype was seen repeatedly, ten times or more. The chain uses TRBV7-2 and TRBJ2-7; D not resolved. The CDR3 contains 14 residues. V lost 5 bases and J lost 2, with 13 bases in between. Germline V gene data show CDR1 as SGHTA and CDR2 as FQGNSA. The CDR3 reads CASSPQTGPYEQYF. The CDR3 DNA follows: TGTGCCAGCAGCCCACAGACCGGACCCTACGAGCAGTACTTC.